A selection of T cell receptor beta chains follows, all from one sample in a study of blood T cells in healthy people across ages. Via MiXCR, TCRdb re-called the 5' RACE reads, giving one row per CDR3 protein. The table records 600,000 or so distinct CDR3 sequences, under 30% of them present only once. The sample comprised blood. Source of these receptors: an elderly woman in good health. Both conserved end residues are part of each CDR3. The order of the fields is J gene, clone size, V gene, D gene, CDR3 protein, CDR3 DNA. The D gene is left open where the match is weak. For some rows the clone size is stated as once, few or many, or as a class when expanded; others skip it.

>TRBJ1-2|.|TRBV7-2|TRBD1
CASSLGTADRGGYTF
TGTGCCAGCAGCCTCGGGACAGCTGACCGGGGTGGCTACACCTTC
>TRBJ2-4|many|TRBV10-3|.
CAISDRGREEAKNIQYF
TGTGCCATCAGTGACAGGGGCCGGGAGGAAGCCAAAAACATTCAGTACTTC
>TRBJ1-5|few|TRBV29-1|.
CSVVQGRNQPQHF
TGCAGCGTTGTGCAGGGGCGAAATCAGCCCCAGCATTTT
>TRBJ2-7|many|TRBV4-1|.
CASSQVVGQAYEQYF
TGCGCCAGCAGCCAAGTAGTAGGGCAGGCCTACGAGCAGTACTTC
>TRBJ1-1|.|TRBV6-5|TRBD1
CASRERQGTSTFF
TGTGCCAGCAGGGAGAGACAGGGAACTTCGACTTTCTTT
>TRBJ1-2|many|TRBV6-5|.
CASSYSGRGYGYTF
TGTGCCAGCAGTTACTCGGGTAGGGGGTATGGCTACACCTTC
>TRBJ2-5|many|TRBV20-1|.
CSASRPPQETQYF
TGCAGTGCTAGTAGGCCACCCCAAGAGACCCAGTACTTC
>TRBJ1-6|.|TRBV7-2|.
CASSLKSRDPLHF
TGTGCCAGCAGCTTAAAATCCCGGGACCCCCTCCACTTT
>TRBJ2-7|many|TRBV4-1|TRBD2
CASSQEAAGADYEQYF
TGCGCCAGCAGCCAAGAGGCAGCGGGGGCCGACTACGAGCAGTACTTC
>TRBJ2-7|.|TRBV5-1|.
CASSYYMEGAGEQYF
TGCGCCAGCAGCTACTACATGGAGGGGGCTGGGGAGCAGTACTTC
>TRBJ1-6|.|TRBV20-1|.
CSARVGNSYNSPLHF
TGCAGTGCTAGAGTCGGTAACTCCTATAATTCACCCCTCCACTTT
>TRBJ1-6|.|TRBV7-9|.
CASSLEPIGGSPLHF
TGTGCCAGCAGCTTAGAACCAATAGGGGGTTCACCCCTCCACTTT
>TRBJ2-3|many|TRBV7-2|.
CASSLTRGWTDTQYF
TGTGCCAGCAGCTTAACGAGGGGCTGGACAGATACGCAGTATTTT
>TRBJ1-5|many|TRBV7-2|TRBD1
CASSLEGAGNQPQHF
TGTGCCAGCAGCTTAGAGGGGGCGGGGAATCAGCCCCAGCATTTT
>TRBJ1-1|.|TRBV20-1|.
CSARRARRNTEAFF
TGCAGTGCGAGAAGGGCTCGACGGAACACTGAAGCTTTCTTT
>TRBJ1-6|.|TRBV10-2|.
CASSEGLNSPLHF
TGCGCCAGCAGTGAAGGCCTGAATTCACCCCTCCACTTT
>TRBJ1-5|many|TRBV28|TRBD1
CASSPSGTGGNQPQHF
TGTGCCAGCAGTCCCTCCGGGACAGGAGGCAATCAGCCCCAGCATTTT
>TRBJ2-3|few|TRBV3-1|TRBD2
CASSQGLAGAFTDTQYF
TGTGCCAGCAGCCAAGGACTAGCGGGGGCCTTCACAGATACGCAGTATTTT
>TRBJ1-1|many|TRBV5-1|.
CASSLVSTANTEAFF
TGCGCCAGCAGCTTGGTTTCGACGGCGAACACTGAAGCTTTCTTT
>TRBJ1-2|many|TRBV2|TRBD1
CASDRDSAYGYTF
TGTGCCAGCGACCGGGACAGCGCCTATGGCTACACCTTC
>TRBJ2-2|.|TRBV7-7|TRBD1
CASSQDRLNTGELFF
TGTGCTAGCAGCCAGGACAGGTTGAACACCGGGGAGCTGTTTTTT
>TRBJ1-2|.|TRBV6-5|.
CASTDRFHGYTF
TGTGCCAGCACCGACAGGTTCCATGGCTACACCTTC
>TRBJ1-1|few|TRBV20-1|.
CRTHFGTEAFF
TGCAGAACCCACTTCGGCACTGAAGCTTTCTTT
>TRBJ2-3|many|TRBV4-2|.
CASSQDRWRGTDTQYF
TGTGCCAGCAGCCAAGACAGATGGCGGGGCACAGATACGCAGTATTTT
>TRBJ2-3|many|TRBV28|.
CASSSLTSTDTQYF
TGTGCCAGCAGTTCCCTTACTAGCACAGATACGCAGTATTTT
>TRBJ1-1|.|TRBV6-6|.
CASSSGAVAFF
TGTGCCAGCAGCTCAGGAGCGGTCGCTTTCTTT
>TRBJ1-2|.|TRBV19|TRBD1
CASSMSLQGNYGYTF
TGTGCCAGTAGTATGTCGTTACAGGGGAACTATGGCTACACCTTC
>TRBJ1-1|few|TRBV2|.
CASSEVRGNTEAFF
TGTGCCAGCAGTGAAGTCCGCGGGAACACTGAAGCTTTCTTT
>TRBJ2-2|.|TRBV9|.
CASSPRRGIGELFF
TGTGCCAGCAGCCCCCGAAGGGGCATCGGGGAGCTGTTTTTT
>TRBJ2-1|many|TRBV11-2|.
CASSLGSLDEQFF
TGTGCCAGCAGCTTAGGATCCTTGGATGAGCAGTTCTTC
>TRBJ2-2|few|TRBV12-3/TRBV12-4|.
CASSPGANTGELFF
TGTGCCAGCAGCCCCGGGGCTAACACCGGGGAGCTGTTTTTT
>TRBJ1-2|many|TRBV12-3/TRBV12-4|TRBD1
CASRAPATGNDPYGYTF
TGTGCCAGCAGGGCGCCCGCGACAGGGAATGATCCGTATGGCTACACCTTC
>TRBJ1-5|.|TRBV2|.
CASSGLHWTGGKPQHF
TGTGCCAGCAGTGGCTTACACTGGACCGGTGGAAAGCCCCAGCATTTT
>TRBJ2-1|many|TRBV7-3|TRBD2
CASSSLPAGGLNGNEQFF
TGTGCCAGCAGCTCCCTTCCAGCGGGGGGGCTTAATGGGAATGAGCAGTTCTTC
>TRBJ2-5|.|TRBV14|.
CASSRPTGETQYF
TGTGCCAGCAGCCGCCCCACGGGGGAGACCCAGTACTTC
>TRBJ1-2|many|TRBV4-1|.
CASSQEAAANYGYTF
TGCGCCAGCAGCCAAGAGGCGGCAGCTAACTATGGCTACACCTTC
>TRBJ2-5|.|TRBV7-2|TRBD1
CASSPVGTGTTQEQYF
TGTGCCAGCAGCCCCGTCGGGACAGGCACAACCCAAGAGCAGTACTTC
>TRBJ2-5|many|TRBV5-8|TRBD1
CASSLGSHRGMTQYF
TGTGCCAGCAGCTTGGGGTCCCACAGGGGAATGACCCAGTACTTC
>TRBJ2-7|many|TRBV7-2|.
CASSLNRDYEQYF
TGTGCCAGCAGCCTAAACAGGGACTACGAGCAGTACTTC
>TRBJ2-4|many|TRBV11-2|.
CASSPFQGSDIAKNIQYF
TGTGCCAGCAGCCCCTTCCAGGGCTCCGATATAGCCAAAAACATTCAGTACTTC
>TRBJ2-7|medium-sized|TRBV20-1|.
CSAALTGYEQYF
TGCAGTGCTGCTCTGACGGGGTACGAGCAGTACTTC
>TRBJ2-7|once|TRBV28|TRBD1
CASSFSDRGFYEQYF
TGTGCCAGCAGTTTTTCGGACAGGGGGTTCTACGAGCAGTACTTC
>TRBJ2-7|.|TRBV27|.
CASSLTTYSYEQYF
TGTGCCAGCAGTTTAACTACCTACTCCTACGAGCAGTACTTC
>TRBJ2-1|once|TRBV7-7|.
CASSLEAGGADEQFF
TGTGCTAGCAGCTTAGAGGCCGGGGGCGCGGATGAGCAGTTCTTC
>TRBJ2-5|many|TRBV4-2|TRBD2
CASSQDQGTSGAEETQYF
TGTGCCAGCAGCCAAGATCAAGGGACTAGCGGGGCGGAAGAGACCCAGTACTTC
>TRBJ2-1|.|TRBV27|TRBD1
CASKASSRGHNEQFF
TGTGCCAGCAAAGCCTCGAGCAGGGGGCACAATGAGCAGTTCTTC